The 14 T cell receptor beta chains in this list originate from one sample, sequenced in a study of CD8 T cells in Susac syndrome (dated by TCRdb to about 2019). The library relied on the immunoSEQ multiplex PCR assay. RNA was extracted using the RNeasy kit, and about 0.45 to 1 ug of the RNA was reverse transcribed with random hexamers. TCRdb ran its own pipeline on the public reads, namely fastp trimming at Q25 and MiXCR clone calling, and kept in-frame beta chains. Every entry covers one CDR3 protein and lists the most common genes and DNA from its rows. Present in this sample are about 90,000 distinct CDR3 sequences, over 80% of which were seen just once. Around 0.31% of the sample lies in the top ten. Specimen: CD8+ T cells from PBMCs. Receptor source: a human donor in good health.

The chain links TRBV30 to TRBJ1-1; D unresolved. Per the germline V gene, CDR1 is GTSNPN and CDR2 is SVGIG (reference sequence). Trimming stripped 3 bases from V and 8 bases from J, with 13 bases between. This CDR3 is built from 12 residues. CDR3 protein: CAWRGGRPEAFF. CDR3 DNA: TGTGCCTGGAGGGGCGGGCGGCCAGAAGCTTTCTTT.

The CDR3 region has the DNA TGCGCCAGCAGCCAAAGACGGGGCTACGAGCAGTACTTC. Translating gives CASSQRRGYEQYF. This chain joins TRBV4-1 and TRBJ2-7; tentatively, D is TRBD2 (5 bases). CDR3 size: 13 residues. Germline V gene data show CDR1 as MGHRA and CDR2 as YSYEKL. Between the trimmed V and J ends, which lost 2 bases and 3 bases, there was a span of 8 bases.

The J gene is TRBJ1-4, the V gene TRBV7-9; 7 bases match TRBD1. Germline-derived CDR1 and CDR2 are SEHNR and FQNEAQ (reference sequence). Trimming cost V 2 bases and J 10 bases; bases outside gene matches: 10. The CDR3 is 15 residues long. CDR3 in amino acids: CASSLNLGRDRKLFF. The CDR3 bases are TGTGCCAGCAGCTTAAACCTGGGCAGGGACAGAAAACTGTTTTTT.

The rearrangement links TRBV5-6 to TRBJ2-2; the D is unclear. Germline V lookup: CDR1 SGHDT, CDR2 YYEEEE. Trimming removed 4 bases from V and 1 base from J, with 8 bases in between. The CDR3 loop spans 14 amino acids. The CDR3 protein is CASSVARNTGELFF. CDR3 sequence (DNA): TGTGCCAGCAGCGTCGCAAGGAACACCGGGGAGCTGTTTTTT.

In this sample, this clonotype turned up a few times. The CDR3 DNA sequence: TGCAGTGCTAGAGAACGACTAGCGGGCGACACAGATACGCAGTATTTT. Its translation: CSARERLAGDTDTQYF. The V call is TRBV20-1, the J call TRBJ2-3, with 10 bases that match TRBD2. The V and J ends lost 0 bases and 2 bases, in that order; junction bases with no gene match: 5. The CDR3 totals 16 residues. Germline CDR1 reads DFQATT; CDR2 reads SNEGSKA (reference sequence).

This rearrangement joins TRBV13 to TRBJ2-7; D call uncertain. This CDR3 contains 15 residues. From germline, CDR1 is PRHDT and CDR2 FYEKMQ (reference sequence). V lost 4 bases and J lost 1, with 14 bases in between. In nucleotides, the CDR3 is TGTGCCAGCAGCTCAGGTACCAAGGCGTCCTACGAGCAGTACTTC. It codes for CASSSGTKASYEQYF.

The rearrangement joins TRBV12-5 to TRBJ2-3; no firm D call. The CDR3 is 16 residues long. Between the trimmed V and J ends, which lost 0 bases and 6 bases, there was a span of 16 bases. The germline CDR1 and CDR2 sequences are LGHNT and FRNRAP. DNA for the CDR3: TGTGCTAGTGGTTTGGTAAAGCTACCCTTGGGTGATACGCAGTATTTT. Translating it yields CASGLVKLPLGDTQYF.

This clonotype was seen a single time. The rearrangement uses TRBV18 and TRBJ1-1, with 12 positions matching TRBD1. Germline CDR1 is KGHSH and CDR2 is LQKENI. J was trimmed by 4 bases and V by 3 bases; bases with no gene match: 9. The CDR3 has 17 amino acids. The CDR3 nucleotides are TGTGCCAGCTCACCGGGGACAGGGGGCTTATGGGGCACTGAAGCTTTCTTT. As protein: CASSPGTGGLWGTEAFF.

The sample holds one count of this clonotype. The chain joins TRBV5-1 to TRBJ1-1; perhaps TRBD1 as D (5 bases). Germline CDR1 reads SGHRS; CDR2 reads YFSETQ. V shed 0 bases and J shed 8 bases, with 17 bases lying between them. The length of the CDR3 is 15 residues. CDR3 loop: CASSLAEMGHAEAFF. The CDR3 nucleotides read TGCGCCAGCAGCTTGGCAGAGATGGGGCATGCGGAAGCTTTCTTT.

The chain has TRBV3-1 and TRBJ2-1, with D perhaps matching TRBD2 (6 bases). The CDR3 runs to 17 residues. V was pared by 4 bases and J by 2 bases, with 18 bases between. CDR1 is LGHDT, CDR2 YNNKEL, per germline (reference sequence). CDR3 residues: CASSRLEGRRPYNEQFF. CDR3 in DNA: TGTGCCAGCAGCCGCCTGGAGGGACGGAGACCCTACAATGAGCAGTTCTTC.

CDR3 sequence (DNA): TGTGCCAGCAAACGGGACAGCTCCTACGAGCAGTACTTC. It is translated as CASKRDSSYEQYF. The gene calls are TRBV2 and TRBJ2-7, with 7 bases aligning to TRBD1. The V segment lost 7 bases and the J segment 0 bases; nucleotides outside the gene matches: 3. CDR1 and CDR2 (germline): SNHLY, FYNNEI. This CDR3 has 13 residues.

The rearrangement uses TRBV20-1 and TRBJ2-1, with 11 bases lining up with TRBD2. V shed 3 bases and J 6 bases; nucleotides not matched to a gene: 4. The CDR3 consists of 14 residues. Germline CDR1 and CDR2: DFQATT and SNEGSKA (reference sequence). As DNA, the CDR3 is TGCAGTGCTAGCGTACTAGCGGGGGTCAATGAGCAGTTCTTC. This sequence encodes CSASVLAGVNEQFF.

This sequence joins TRBV3-1 and TRBJ1-1, with TRBD1 matching over 9 bases. The CDR3 covers 13 residues. Unmatched junction bases numbered 1, after V lost 7 bases and J lost 1 base. Germline V gives CDR1 LGHDT, CDR2 YNNKEL (reference sequence). As DNA, the CDR3 is TGTGCCAGCAAGGGACAGGGGAACACTGAAGCTTTCTTT. It is translated as CASKGQGNTEAFF.

DNA for the CDR3: TGTGCCTGGACGGGGTCAGATACGCAGTATTTT. Protein product: CAWTGSDTQYF. V usage is TRBV30 and J usage is TRBJ2-3; maybe TRBD2 (5 bases). CDR3 length: 11 amino acids. Trimming cost V 4 bases and J 4 bases, with 6 bases left between them. The V gene's germline CDR1 is GTSNPN and CDR2 SVGIG (reference sequence).